A single T cell receptor beta chain is shown here with its context. The protocol was immunoSEQ multiplex PCR, while the TCRdb copy is restricted to in-frame clones and leaves out a portion. The repertoire consists of about 80,000 clones, with roughly 85% occurring once and the leading ten covering 4.5% to 6%. Germline values: CDR1 SGHTA, CDR2 FQGNSA. Losses at the gene ends were 5 bases for V and 5 bases for J; bases not matched to a gene: 7. This CDR3 comprises 15 residues. This record comes from a study of technical replicates of blood from a handful of donors. The receptor's source is a human donor in good health. Some clones in this sample may be carry-over from other donors' samples. The sequenced sample was PBMCs. This sequence joins TRBV7-2 and TRBJ2-7; TRBD2 aligns across 12 bases. CDR3 coding DNA: TGTGCCAGCAGCCTCGGGACTAGCGGGCTCAACGAGCAGTACTTC. It yields the protein CASSLGTSGLNEQYF.